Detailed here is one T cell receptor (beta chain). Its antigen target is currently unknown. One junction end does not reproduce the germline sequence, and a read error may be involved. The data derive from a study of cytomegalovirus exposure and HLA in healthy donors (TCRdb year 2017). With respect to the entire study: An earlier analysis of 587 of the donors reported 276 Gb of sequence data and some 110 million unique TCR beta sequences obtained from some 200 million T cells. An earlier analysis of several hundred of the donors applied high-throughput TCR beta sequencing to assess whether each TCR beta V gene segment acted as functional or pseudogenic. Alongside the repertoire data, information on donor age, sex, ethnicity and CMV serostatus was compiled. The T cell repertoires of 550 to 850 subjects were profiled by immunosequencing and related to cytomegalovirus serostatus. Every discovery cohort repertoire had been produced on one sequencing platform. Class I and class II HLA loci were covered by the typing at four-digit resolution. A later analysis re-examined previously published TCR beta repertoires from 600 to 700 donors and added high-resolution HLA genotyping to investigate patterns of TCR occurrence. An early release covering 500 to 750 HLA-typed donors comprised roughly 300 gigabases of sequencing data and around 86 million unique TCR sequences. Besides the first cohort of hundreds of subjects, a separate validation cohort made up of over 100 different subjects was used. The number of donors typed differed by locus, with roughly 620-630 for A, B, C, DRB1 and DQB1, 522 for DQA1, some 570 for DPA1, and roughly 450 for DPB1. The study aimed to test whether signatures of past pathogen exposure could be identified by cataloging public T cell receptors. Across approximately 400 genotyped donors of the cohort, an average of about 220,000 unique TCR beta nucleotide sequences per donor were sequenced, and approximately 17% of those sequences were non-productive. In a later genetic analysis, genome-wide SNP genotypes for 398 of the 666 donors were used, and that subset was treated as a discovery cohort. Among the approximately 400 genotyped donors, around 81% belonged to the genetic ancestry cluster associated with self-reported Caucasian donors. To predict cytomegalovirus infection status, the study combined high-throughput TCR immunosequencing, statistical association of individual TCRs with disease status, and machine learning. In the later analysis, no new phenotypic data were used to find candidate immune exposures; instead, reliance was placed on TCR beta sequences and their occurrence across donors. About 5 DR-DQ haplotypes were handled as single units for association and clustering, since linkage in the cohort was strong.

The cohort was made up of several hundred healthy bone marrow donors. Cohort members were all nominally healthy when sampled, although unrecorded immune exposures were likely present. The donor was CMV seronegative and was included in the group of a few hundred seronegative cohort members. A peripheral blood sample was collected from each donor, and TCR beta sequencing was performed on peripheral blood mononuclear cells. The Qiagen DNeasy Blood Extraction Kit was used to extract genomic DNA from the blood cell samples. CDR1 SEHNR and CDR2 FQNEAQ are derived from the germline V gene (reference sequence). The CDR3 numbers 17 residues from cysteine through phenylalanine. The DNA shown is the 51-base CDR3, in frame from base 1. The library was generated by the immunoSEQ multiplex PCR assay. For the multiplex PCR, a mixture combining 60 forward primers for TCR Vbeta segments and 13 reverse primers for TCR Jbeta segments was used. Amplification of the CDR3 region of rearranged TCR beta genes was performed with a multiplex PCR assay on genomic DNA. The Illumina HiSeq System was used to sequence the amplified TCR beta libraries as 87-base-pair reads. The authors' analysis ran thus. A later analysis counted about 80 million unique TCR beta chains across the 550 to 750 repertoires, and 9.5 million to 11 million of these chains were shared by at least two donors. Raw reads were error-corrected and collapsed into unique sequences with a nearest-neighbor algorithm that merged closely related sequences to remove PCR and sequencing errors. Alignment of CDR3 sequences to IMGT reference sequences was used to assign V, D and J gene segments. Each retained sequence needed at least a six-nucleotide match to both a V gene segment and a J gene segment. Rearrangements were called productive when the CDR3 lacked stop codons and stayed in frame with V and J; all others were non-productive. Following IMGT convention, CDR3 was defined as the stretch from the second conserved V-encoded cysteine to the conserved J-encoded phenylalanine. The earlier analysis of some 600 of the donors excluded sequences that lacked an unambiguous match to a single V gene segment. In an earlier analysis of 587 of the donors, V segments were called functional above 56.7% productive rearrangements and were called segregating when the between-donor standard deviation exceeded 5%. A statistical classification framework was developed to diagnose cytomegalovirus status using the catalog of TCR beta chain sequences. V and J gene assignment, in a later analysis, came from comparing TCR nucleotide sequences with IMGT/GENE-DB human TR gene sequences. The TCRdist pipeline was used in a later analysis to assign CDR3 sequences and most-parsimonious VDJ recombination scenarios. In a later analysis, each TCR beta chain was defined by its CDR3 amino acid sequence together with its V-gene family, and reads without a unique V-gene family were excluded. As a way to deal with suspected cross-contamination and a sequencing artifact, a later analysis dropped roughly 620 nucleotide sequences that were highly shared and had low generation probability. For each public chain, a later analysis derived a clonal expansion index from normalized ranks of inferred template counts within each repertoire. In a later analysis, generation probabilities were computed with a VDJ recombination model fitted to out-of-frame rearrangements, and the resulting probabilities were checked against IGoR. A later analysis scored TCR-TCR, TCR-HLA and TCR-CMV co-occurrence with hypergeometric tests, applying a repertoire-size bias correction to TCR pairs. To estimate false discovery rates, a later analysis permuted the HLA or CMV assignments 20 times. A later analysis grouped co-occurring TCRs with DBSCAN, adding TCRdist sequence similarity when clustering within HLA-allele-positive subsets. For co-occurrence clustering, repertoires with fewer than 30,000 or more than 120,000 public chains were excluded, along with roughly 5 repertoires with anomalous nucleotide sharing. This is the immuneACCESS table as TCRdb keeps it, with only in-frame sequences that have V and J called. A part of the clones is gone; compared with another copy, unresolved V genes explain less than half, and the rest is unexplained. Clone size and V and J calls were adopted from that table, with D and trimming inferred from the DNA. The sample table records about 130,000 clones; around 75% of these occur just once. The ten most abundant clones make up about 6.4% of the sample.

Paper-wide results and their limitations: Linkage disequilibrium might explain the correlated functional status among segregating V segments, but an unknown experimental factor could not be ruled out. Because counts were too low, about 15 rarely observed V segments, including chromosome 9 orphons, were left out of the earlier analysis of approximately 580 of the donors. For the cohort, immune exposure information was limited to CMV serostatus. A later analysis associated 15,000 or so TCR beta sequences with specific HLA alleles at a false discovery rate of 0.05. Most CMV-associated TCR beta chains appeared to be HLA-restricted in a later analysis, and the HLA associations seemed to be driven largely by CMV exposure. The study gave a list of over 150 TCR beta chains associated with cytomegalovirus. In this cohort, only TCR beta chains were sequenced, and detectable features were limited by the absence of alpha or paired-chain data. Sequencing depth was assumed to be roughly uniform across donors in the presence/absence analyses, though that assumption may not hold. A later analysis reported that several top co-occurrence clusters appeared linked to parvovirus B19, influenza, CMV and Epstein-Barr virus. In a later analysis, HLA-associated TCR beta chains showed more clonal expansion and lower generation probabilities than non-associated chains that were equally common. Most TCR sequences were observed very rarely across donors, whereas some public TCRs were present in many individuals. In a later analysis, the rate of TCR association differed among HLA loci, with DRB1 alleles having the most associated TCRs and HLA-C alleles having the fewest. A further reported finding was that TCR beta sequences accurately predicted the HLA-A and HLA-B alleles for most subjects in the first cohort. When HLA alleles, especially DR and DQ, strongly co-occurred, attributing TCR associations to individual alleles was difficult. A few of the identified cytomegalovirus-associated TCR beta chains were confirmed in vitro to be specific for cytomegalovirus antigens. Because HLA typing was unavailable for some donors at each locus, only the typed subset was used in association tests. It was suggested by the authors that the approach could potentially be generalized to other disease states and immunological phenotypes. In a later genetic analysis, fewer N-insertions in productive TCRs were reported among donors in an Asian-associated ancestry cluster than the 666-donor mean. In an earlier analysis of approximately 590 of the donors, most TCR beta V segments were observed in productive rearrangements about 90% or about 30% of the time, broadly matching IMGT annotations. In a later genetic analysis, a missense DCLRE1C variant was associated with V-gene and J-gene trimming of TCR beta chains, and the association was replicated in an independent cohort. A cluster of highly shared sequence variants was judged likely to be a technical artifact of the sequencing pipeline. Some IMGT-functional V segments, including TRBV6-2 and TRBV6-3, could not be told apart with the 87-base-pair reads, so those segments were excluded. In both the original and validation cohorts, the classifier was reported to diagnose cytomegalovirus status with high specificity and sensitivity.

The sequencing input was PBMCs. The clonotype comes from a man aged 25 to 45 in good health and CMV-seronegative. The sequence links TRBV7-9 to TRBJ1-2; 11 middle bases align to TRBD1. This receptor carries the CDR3 CSSSFGQGARSGNGYTF. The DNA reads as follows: TGTTCCAGCAGCTTCGGACAGGGGGCGCGATCGGGTAATGGCTACACCTTC.